This entry lists 2 T cell receptor beta chains sequenced from one sample in a study of OX40 agonist ivuxolimab in advanced cancers. The method was immunoSEQ multiplex PCR; TCRdb's version includes in-frame clones alone and lacks a portion of them. This sample has some 42,000 clones, with 80% to 90% found just once. Sequenced here: CD4+ or CD8+ T cells sorted from blood, sampled in a trial of the OX40 agonist ivuxolimab. The origin of the receptors is an adult with an advanced solid tumor such as melanoma, head and neck, liver or kidney cancer.

The J gene is TRBJ2-7, the V gene TRBV13, with D unresolved. This CDR3 comprises 14 residues. V was shortened by 1 base and J by 1 base, with 8 bases between the two germline ends. CDR1 and CDR2 from the germline V gene are PRHDT and FYEKMQ (reference sequence). The CDR3 DNA follows: TGTGCCAGCAGCTTAGCCCAGGAATCCTACGAGCAGTACTTC. Translation gives CASSLAQESYEQYF.

V gene TRBV10-3 combines with J gene TRBJ1-1, with D possibly TRBD1 on 6 matching bases. V was trimmed by 0 bases and J by 0 bases, leaving 11 bases between them. The CDR3 totals 16 residues. CDR1 and CDR2 (germline): ENHRY, SYGVKD. As DNA, the CDR3 is TGTGCCATCAGTGAGTCTACAGGGACCATGAACACTGAAGCTTTCTTT. Translation: CAISESTGTMNTEAFF.